This T cell receptor (beta chain) was documented in a study of response to subunit inactivated influenza vaccine. General observations from the study: The authors suggested that few new T cells are recruited per seasonal influenza vaccination.

TCRdb fed the RT-PCR reads into MiXCR, producing one record per CDR3 protein. The sample holds 650,000 to 800,000 distinct CDR3 sequences; around 18% are singletons and the top ten take around 9.9%. To note about this clonotype: The antigen remains undetermined.

The CDR3 has 12 residues. Germline V gene sequence: CDR1 SGHAT, CDR2 FQNNGV. V gave up 9 bases and J gave up 8 bases, with 11 bases separating them. The receptor's source is a man aged 45-60 years who received an inactivated influenza vaccine. The sample was PBMCs from blood, taken 4 to 6 days after vaccination. The gene calls are TRBV11-2 and TRBJ1-6; D remains ambiguous. CDR3 sequence: CASDRSHSPLHF. Here the CDR3 DNA reads TGTGCCAGTGACCGATCCCATTCACCCCTCCACTTT.